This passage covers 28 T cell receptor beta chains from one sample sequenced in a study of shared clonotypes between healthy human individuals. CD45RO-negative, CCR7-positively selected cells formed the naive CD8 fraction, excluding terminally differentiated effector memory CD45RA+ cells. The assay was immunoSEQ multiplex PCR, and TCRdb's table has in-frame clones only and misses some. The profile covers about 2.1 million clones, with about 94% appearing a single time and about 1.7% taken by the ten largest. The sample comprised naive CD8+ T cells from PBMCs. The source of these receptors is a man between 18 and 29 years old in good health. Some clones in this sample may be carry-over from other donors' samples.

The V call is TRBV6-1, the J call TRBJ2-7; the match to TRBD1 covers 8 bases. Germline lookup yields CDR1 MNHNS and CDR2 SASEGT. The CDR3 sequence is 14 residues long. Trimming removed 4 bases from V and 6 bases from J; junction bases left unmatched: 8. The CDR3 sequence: CASSVTDRDREQYF. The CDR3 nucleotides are TGTGCCAGCAGTGTTACGGACAGGGACCGCGAGCAGTACTTC.

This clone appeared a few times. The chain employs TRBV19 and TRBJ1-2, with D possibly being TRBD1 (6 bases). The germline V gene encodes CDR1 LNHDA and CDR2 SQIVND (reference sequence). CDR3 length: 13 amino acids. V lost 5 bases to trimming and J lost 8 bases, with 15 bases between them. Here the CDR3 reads CASSLSGQFGYTF. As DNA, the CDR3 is TGTGCCAGTAGTCTCTCAGGACAGTTCGGCTACACCTTC.

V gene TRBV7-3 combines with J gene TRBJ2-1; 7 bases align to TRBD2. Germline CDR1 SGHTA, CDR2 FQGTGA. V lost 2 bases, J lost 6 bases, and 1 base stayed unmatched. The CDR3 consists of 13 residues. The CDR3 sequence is CASSLGGVNEQFF. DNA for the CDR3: TGTGCCAGCAGCTTAGGGGGGGTCAATGAGCAGTTCTTC. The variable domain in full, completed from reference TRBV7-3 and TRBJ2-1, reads GAGVSQTPSNKVTEKGKYVELRCDPISGHTALYWYRQSLGQGPEFLIYFQGTGAADDSGLPNDRFFAVRPEGSVSTLKIQRTERGDSAVYLCASSLGGVNEQFFGPGTRLTVL.

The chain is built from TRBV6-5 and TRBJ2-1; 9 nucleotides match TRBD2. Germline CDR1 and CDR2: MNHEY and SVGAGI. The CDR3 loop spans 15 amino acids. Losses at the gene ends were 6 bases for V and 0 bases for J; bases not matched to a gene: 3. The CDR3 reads CASSQTSGSYNEQFF. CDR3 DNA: TGTGCCAGCAGCCAGACTAGCGGCTCCTACAATGAGCAGTTCTTC.

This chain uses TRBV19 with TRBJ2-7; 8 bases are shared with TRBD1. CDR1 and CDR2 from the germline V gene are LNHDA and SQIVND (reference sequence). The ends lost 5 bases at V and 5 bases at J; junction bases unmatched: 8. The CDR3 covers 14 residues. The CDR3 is CASSWAGGLNEQYF. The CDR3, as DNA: TGTGCCAGTAGTTGGGCAGGGGGCTTGAACGAGCAGTACTTC.

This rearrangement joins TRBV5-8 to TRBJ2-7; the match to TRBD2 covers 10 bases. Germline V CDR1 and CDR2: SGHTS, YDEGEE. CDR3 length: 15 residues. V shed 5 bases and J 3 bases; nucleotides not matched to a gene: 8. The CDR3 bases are TGTGCCAGCAGTCAAAGCGGGAGGGCCTTCTACGAGCAGTACTTC. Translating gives CASSQSGRAFYEQYF. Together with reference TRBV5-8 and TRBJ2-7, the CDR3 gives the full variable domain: EAGVTQSPTHLIKTRGQQATLRCSPISGHTSVYWYQQALGLGLQFLLWYDEGEERNRGNFPPRFSGRQFPNYSSELNVNALELEDSALYLCASSQSGRAFYEQYFGPGTRLTVT.

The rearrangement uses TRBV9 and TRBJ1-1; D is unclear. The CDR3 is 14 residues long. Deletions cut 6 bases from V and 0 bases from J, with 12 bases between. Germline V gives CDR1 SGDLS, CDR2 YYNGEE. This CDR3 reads CASTVTLMNTEAFF. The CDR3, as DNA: TGTGCCAGCACCGTGACACTCATGAACACTGAAGCTTTCTTT.

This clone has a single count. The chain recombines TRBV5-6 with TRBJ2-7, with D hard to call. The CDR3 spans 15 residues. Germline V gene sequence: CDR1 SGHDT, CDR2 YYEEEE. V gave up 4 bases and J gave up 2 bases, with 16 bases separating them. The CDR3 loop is CASSTSEKSPYEQYF. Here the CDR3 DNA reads TGTGCCAGCAGCACCTCAGAGAAATCCCCCTACGAGCAGTACTTC.

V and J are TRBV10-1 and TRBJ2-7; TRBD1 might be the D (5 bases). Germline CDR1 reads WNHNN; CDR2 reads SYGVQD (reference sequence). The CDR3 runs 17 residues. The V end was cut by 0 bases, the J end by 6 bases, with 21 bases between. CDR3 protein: CASSESSKLVRAAEQYF. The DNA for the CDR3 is TGCGCCAGCAGTGAGTCGAGCAAGTTGGTCAGGGCTGCCGAGCAGTACTTC.

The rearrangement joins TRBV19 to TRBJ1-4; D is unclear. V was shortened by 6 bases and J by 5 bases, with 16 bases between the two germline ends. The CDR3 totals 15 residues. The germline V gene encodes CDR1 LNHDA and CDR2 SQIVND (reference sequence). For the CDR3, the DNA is TGTGCCAGTAGCCCTCTTCGCGAAGGGAATGAAAAACTGTTTTTT. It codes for CASSPLREGNEKLFF.

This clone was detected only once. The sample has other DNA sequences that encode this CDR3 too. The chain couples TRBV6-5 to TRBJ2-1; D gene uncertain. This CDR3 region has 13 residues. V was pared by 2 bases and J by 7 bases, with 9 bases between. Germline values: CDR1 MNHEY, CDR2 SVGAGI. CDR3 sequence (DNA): TGTGCCAGCAGTTACAGAGTAGGGAATGAGCAGTTCTTC. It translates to CASSYRVGNEQFF.

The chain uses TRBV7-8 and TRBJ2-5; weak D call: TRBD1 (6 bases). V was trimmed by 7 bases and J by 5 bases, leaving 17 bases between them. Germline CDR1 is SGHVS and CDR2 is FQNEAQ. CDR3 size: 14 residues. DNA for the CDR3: TGTGCCAGCACCCCGGGACACCCGCGGGAGACCCAGTACTTC. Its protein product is CASTPGHPRETQYF. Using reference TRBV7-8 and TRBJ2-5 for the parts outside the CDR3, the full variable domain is GAGVSQSPRYKVAKRGQDVALRCDPISGHVSLFWYQQALGQGPEFLTYFQNEAQLDKSGLPSDRFFAERPEGSVSTLKIQRTQQEDSAVYLCASTPGHPRETQYFGPGTRLLVL.

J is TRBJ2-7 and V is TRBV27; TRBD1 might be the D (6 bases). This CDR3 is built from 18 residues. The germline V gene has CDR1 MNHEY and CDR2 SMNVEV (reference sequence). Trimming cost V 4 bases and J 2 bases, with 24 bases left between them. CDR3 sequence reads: CASSSQPAIDRYPYEQYF. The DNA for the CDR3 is TGTGCCAGCAGTTCCCAACCTGCTATTGACAGGTACCCCTACGAGCAGTACTTC.

The CDR3 here is CASSEAPGAPAFF. The CDR3 DNA reads as TGTGCCAGCAGCGAGGCCCCGGGGGCCCCGGCTTTCTTT. The V and J genes are TRBV9 and TRBJ1-1; D is possibly TRBD1 (6 bases). The ends were cut back, 3 bases at V and 11 bases at J, with 17 bases in the middle. In germline, CDR1 is SGDLS, CDR2 YYNGEE. The CDR3 is 13 amino acids.

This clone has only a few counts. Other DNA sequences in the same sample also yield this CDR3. The CDR3 is CASSFGGNYGYTF. The CDR3 nucleotides read TGTGCCAGCAGCTTCGGGGGCAACTATGGCTACACCTTC. The chain joins TRBV11-2 to TRBJ1-2; D might be TRBD1 (6 bases). The CDR3 is 13 residues long. From germline, CDR1 is SGHAT and CDR2 FQNNGV. V was trimmed by 3 bases and J by 2 bases, leaving 7 bases between them.

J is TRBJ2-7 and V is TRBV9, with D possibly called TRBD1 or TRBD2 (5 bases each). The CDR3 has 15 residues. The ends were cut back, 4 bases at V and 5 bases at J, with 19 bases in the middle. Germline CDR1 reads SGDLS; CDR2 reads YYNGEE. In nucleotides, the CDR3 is TGTGCCAGCAGCTCCCCCGGGACCGAATTTGACGAGCAGTACTTC. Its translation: CASSSPGTEFDEQYF.

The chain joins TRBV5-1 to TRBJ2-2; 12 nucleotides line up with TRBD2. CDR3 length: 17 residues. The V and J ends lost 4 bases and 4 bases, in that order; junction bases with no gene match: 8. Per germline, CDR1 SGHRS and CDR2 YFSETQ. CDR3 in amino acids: CASSIGLAGYGTGELFF. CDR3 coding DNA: TGCGCCAGCAGCATTGGACTAGCGGGATATGGCACCGGGGAGCTGTTTTTT.

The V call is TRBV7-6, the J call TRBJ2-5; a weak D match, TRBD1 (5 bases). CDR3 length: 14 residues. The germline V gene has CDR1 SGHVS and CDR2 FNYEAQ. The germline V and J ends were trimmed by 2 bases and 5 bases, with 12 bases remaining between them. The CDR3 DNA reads TGTGCCAGCAGCTTAATCAGGGTTGGCGAGACCCAGTACTTC. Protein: CASSLIRVGETQYF. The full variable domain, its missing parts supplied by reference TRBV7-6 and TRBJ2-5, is GAGVSQSPRYKVTKRGQDVALRCDPISGHVSLYWYRQALGQGPEFLTYFNYEAQQDKSGLPNDRFSAERPEGSISTLTIQRTEQRDSAMYRCASSLIRVGETQYFGPGTRLLVL.

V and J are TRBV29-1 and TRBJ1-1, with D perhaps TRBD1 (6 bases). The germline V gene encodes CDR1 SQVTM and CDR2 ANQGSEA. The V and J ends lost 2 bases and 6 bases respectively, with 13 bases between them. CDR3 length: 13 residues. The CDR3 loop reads CSVEWQGSSEAFF. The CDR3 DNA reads TGCAGCGTTGAATGGCAGGGGAGTTCTGAAGCTTTCTTT.

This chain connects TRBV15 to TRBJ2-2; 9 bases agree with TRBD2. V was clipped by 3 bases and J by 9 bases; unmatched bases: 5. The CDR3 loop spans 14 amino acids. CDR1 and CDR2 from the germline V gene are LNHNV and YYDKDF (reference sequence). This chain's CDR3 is CATSRTSGPWELFF. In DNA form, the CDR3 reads TGTGCCACCAGCAGGACTAGCGGCCCGTGGGAGCTGTTTTTT.

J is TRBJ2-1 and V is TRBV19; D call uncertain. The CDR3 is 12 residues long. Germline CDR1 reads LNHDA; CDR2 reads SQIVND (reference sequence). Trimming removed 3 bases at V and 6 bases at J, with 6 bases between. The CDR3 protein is CASSMGINEQFF. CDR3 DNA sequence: TGTGCCAGTAGTATGGGGATCAATGAGCAGTTCTTC.

As DNA, the CDR3 is TGTGCCAGCAGCGGCCCCCTGGGGGAGCAGTTCTTC. It specifies CASSGPLGEQFF. The gene calls are TRBV5-4 and TRBJ2-1; D not certain. CDR3 length: 12 amino acids. Per germline, CDR1 SGHNT and CDR2 YYREEE (reference sequence). Trimming took 4 bases from V and 10 from J, leaving 12 bases between them.

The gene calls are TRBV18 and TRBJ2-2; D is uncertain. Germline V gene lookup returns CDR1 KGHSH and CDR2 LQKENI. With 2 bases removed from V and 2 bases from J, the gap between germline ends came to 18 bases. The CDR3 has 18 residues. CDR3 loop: CASSPSPWAGKNTGELFF. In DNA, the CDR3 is TGTGCCAGCTCACCATCTCCCTGGGCTGGGAAAAACACCGGGGAGCTGTTTTTT.

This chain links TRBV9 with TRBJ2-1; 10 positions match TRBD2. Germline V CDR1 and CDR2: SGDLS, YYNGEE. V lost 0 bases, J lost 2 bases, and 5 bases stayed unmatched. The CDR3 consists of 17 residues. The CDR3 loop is CASSVAASGSPYNEQFF. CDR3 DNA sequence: TGTGCCAGCAGCGTAGCGGCTAGCGGGAGTCCCTACAATGAGCAGTTCTTC.

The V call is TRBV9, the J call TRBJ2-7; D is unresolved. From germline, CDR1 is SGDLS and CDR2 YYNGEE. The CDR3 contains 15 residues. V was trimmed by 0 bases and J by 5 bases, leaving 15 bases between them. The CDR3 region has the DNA TGTGCCAGCAGCGTAGGCATGGGGTATGGGGACGAGCAGTACTTC. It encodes CASSVGMGYGDEQYF.

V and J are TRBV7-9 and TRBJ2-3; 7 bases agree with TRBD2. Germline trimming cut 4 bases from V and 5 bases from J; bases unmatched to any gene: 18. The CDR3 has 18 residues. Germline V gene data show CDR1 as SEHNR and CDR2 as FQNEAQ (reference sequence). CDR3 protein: CASSSPPGEGATRDTQYF. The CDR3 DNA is TGTGCCAGCAGCTCGCCCCCGGGGGAGGGCGCTACAAGAGATACGCAGTATTTT.

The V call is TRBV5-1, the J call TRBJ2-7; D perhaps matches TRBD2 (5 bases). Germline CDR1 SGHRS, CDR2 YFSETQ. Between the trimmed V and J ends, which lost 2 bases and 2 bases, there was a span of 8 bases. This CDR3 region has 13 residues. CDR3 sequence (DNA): TGCGCCAGCAGCTTCGGGATTACCTACGAGCAGTACTTC. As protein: CASSFGITYEQYF.

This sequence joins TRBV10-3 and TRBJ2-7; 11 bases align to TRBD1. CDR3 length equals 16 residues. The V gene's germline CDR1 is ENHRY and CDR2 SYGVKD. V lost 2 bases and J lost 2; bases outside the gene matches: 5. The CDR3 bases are TGTGCCATCAGTGAGCTAAGGACAGGGGGCACCTACGAGCAGTACTTC. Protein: CAISELRTGGTYEQYF.